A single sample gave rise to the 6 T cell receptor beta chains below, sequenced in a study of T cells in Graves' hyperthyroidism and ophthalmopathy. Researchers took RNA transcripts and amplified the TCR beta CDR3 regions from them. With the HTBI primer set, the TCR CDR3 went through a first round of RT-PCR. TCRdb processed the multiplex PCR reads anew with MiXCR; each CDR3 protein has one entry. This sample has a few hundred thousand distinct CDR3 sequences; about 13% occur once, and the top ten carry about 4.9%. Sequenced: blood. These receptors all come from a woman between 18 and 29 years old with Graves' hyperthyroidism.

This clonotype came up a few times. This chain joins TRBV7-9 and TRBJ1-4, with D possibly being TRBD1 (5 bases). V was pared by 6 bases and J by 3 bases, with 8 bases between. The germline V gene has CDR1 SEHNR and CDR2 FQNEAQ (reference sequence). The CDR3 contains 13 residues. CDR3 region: CASRGPANEKLFF. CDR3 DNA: TGTGCCAGCAGGGGGCCGGCTAATGAAAAACTGTTTTTT.

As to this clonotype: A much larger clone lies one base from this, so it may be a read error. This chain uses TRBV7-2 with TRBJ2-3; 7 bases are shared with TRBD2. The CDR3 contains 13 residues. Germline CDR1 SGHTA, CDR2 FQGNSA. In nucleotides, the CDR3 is TGTGCCGGCAGCGCGGGAGTGGCAGATACGCAGTATTTT. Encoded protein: CAGSAGVADTQYF.

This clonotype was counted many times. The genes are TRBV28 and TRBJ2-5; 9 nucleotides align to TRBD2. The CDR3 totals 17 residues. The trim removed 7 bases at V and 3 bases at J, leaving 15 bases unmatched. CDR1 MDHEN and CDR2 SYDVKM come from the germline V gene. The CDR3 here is CASNPPRGGRAEETQYF. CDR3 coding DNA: TGTGCCAGCAATCCACCTAGGGGCGGGAGGGCCGAAGAGACCCAGTACTTC. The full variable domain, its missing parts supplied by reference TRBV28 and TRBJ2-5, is DVKVTQSSRYLVKRTGEKVFLECVQDMDHENMFWYRQDPGLGLRLIYFSYDVKMKEKGDIPEGYSVSREKKERFSLILESASTNQTSMYLCASNPPRGGRAEETQYFGPGTRLLVL.

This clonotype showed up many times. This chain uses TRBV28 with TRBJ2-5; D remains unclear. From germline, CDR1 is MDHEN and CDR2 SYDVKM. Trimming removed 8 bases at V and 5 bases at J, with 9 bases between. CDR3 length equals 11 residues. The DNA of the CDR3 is TGTGCCAGCGGGGTCCGGGAGACCCAGTACTTC. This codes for CASGVRETQYF.

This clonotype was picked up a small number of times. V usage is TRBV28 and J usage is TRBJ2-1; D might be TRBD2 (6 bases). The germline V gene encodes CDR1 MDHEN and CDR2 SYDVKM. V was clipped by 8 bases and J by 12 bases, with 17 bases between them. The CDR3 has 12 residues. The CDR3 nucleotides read TGTGCCAGCCTAAACGCGGGGACGTTGCAGTTCTTC. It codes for CASLNAGTLQFF. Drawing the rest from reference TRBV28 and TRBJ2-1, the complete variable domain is DVKVTQSSRYLVKRTGEKVFLECVQDMDHENMFWYRQDPGLGLRLIYFSYDVKMKEKGDIPEGYSVSREKKERFSLILESASTNQTSMYLCASLNAGTLQFFGPGTRLTVL.

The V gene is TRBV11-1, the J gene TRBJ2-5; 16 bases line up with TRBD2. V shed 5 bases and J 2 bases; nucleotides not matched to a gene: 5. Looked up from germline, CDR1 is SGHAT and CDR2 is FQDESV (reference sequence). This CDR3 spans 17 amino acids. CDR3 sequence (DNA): TGTGCCAGCAGCCCTGGGACTAGCGGGAGGGATCAAGAGACCCAGTACTTC. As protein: CASSPGTSGRDQETQYF.